The T cell receptor (beta chain) described here comes from a study of blood T cell repertoires in COVID-19. About the research overall: Both acute and convalescent COVID-19 samples were obtained from the United States, Italy and Spain.

The CDR3 is 12 amino acids. Trimming cost V 6 bases and J 0 bases, with 7 bases left between them. From germline, CDR1 is SQVTM and CDR2 ANQGSEA. Produced via immunoSEQ multiplex PCR; TCRdb's table is partial and in-frame only. This repertoire shows about 290,000 clones, about nine tenths found once; its top ten account for 0.94%. The origin of this receptor is a woman between 40 and 50 years old who had recovered from COVID-19. The chain employs TRBV29-1 and TRBJ2-3; D call uncertain. Material: peripheral blood. In DNA, the CDR3 is TGCAGCGTGGTGACTAGCACAGATACGCAGTATTTT. It encodes CSVVTSTDTQYF.